Listed below are T cell receptor beta chains from one sample, sequenced in a study of blood T cell repertoires in COVID-19. Sequencing used immunoSEQ multiplex PCR; TCRdb keeps in-frame clones, though not all of them. The data hold 150,000 to 200,000 clones, with 88% observed a single time. Sample: peripheral blood. These receptor sequences come from a man in his 60s with acute or convalescent COVID-19. CDR3s include the opening cysteine and the closing phenylalanine or tryptophan. D genes are given only for firm matches. Expanded clones are given a class, and other clones once, few, many or no size at all.

>TRBJ1-2|TRBV5-6|NA|NA
CASSLTGPGGYTF
TGTGCCAGCAGCTTGACAGGTCCAGGAGGCTACACCTTC
>TRBJ2-3|TRBV10-3|TRBD2|NA
CAISLAGTSTDTQYF
TGTGCCATCAGCTTAGCGGGGACAAGCACAGATACGCAGTATTTT
>TRBJ1-1|TRBV7-2|NA|few
CASSSPPGDRAFF
TGTGCCAGCAGCTCCCCGCCGGGAGATAGGGCTTTCTTT
>TRBJ2-7|TRBV19|TRBD1|NA
CASWDRYSYEQYF
TGTGCCTCCTGGGACAGGTACTCCTACGAGCAGTACTTC
>TRBJ1-2|TRBV19|NA|NA
CASSMGRGSRGYTF
TGTGCCAGTAGTATGGGCAGGGGCTCCCGTGGCTACACCTTC
>TRBJ1-3|TRBV20-1|NA|once
CSASGGNTIYF
TGCAGTGCTAGCGGGGGAAACACCATATATTTT
>TRBJ2-3|TRBV6-5|NA|few
CASSSPRADTQYF
TGTGCCAGCAGTTCGCCCCGCGCAGATACGCAGTATTTT
>TRBJ2-3|TRBV19|NA|NA
CASSIVARGPDTQYF
TGTGCCAGTAGTATAGTAGCACGAGGGCCAGATACGCAGTATTTT
>TRBJ2-5|TRBV30|TRBD1|NA
CAWSVGQQETQYF
TGTGCCTGGAGTGTGGGACAGCAAGAGACCCAGTACTTC
>TRBJ1-5|TRBV15|NA|NA
CATSRGRVQPQHF
TGTGCCACCAGCAGAGGCAGGGTTCAGCCCCAGCATTTT
>TRBJ2-7|TRBV12-5|NA|NA
CASGLGQGMSYEQYF
TGTGCTAGTGGTTTGGGGCAGGGGATGAGCTACGAGCAGTACTTC